Below, 16 T cell receptor beta chains from the same sample are listed, as sequenced in a study of T cells after posttransplantation cyclophosphamide. Assay: immunoSEQ multiplex PCR; the TCRdb copy retains only in-frame clones and omits some. The sample yields about 43,000 clones, around 90% seen once. Busulfan-fludarabine conditioning, marrow transplant, and cyclophosphamide on days +3 and +4 were administered. The sample in question was PBMCs, obtained 60 to 65 days after allogeneic stem cell transplant with posttransplant cyclophosphamide. The receptors stem from a male patient aged 60-69 years who received an allogeneic stem cell transplant from a related donor and was CMV-positive. Part of the T cell pool may stem from the graft donor.

J is TRBJ2-5 and V is TRBV30; D not resolved. The V gene's germline CDR1 is GTSNPN and CDR2 SVGIG (reference sequence). V lost 0 bases, J lost 7 bases, and 12 bases lay in between. This CDR3 has 13 amino acids. The CDR3 sequence: CAWSVQGTGTQYF. DNA of the CDR3: TGTGCCTGGAGTGTACAAGGAACGGGGACCCAGTACTTC. Combining the CDR3 with reference TRBV30 and TRBJ2-5 gives the whole variable domain SQTIHQWPATLVQPVGSPLSLECTVEGTSNPNLYWYRQAAGRGLQLLFYSVGIGQISSEVPQNLSASRPQDRQFILSSKKLLLSDSGFYLCAWSVQGTGTQYFGPGTRLLVL.

The chain is built from TRBV4-1 and TRBJ2-3, with D uncertain. The length of the CDR3 is 12 residues. Germline CDR1 and CDR2: MGHRA and YSYEKL. V lost 3 bases and J 3 bases, leaving 4 bases between the germline ends. The DNA for the CDR3 is TGCGCCAGCAGCCACGAGACAGATACGCAGTATTTT. This encodes CASSHETDTQYF.

V is TRBV5-5 and J is TRBJ2-1; D is undetermined. The V gene lost 0 bases and the J gene lost 6 bases, with 7 bases spanning the gap. Germline-derived CDR1 and CDR2 are SGHKS and YYEKEE (reference sequence). The CDR3 spans 13 residues. The CDR3 region is CASSLDLFNEQFF. In nucleotides, the CDR3 is TGTGCCAGCAGCTTGGATCTGTTCAATGAGCAGTTCTTC.

This clone has only one observation. The chain carries TRBV2 and TRBJ2-5; D gene ambiguous. The CDR3 consists of 13 residues. Per germline, CDR1 SNHLY and CDR2 FYNNEI. Trimming left V 4 bases short and J 1 base short, with 7 bases between. CDR3 sequence: CASSVVSQETQYF. In nucleotides, the CDR3 is TGTGCCAGCAGTGTGGTCAGCCAAGAGACCCAGTACTTC.

V is TRBV15 and J is TRBJ1-1, with D hard to call. V was pared by 0 bases and J by 5 bases, with 13 bases between. CDR1 LNHNV and CDR2 YYDKDF come from the germline V gene (reference sequence). The CDR3 runs to 15 residues. The CDR3, as DNA: TGTGCCACCAGCAGAGAAGGATGGGCTGGGACTGAAGCTTTCTTT. This gives the protein CATSREGWAGTEAFF.

The gene calls are TRBV6-5 and TRBJ2-2, with no clear D. This CDR3 has 13 amino acids. Germline CDR1 MNHEY, CDR2 SVGAGI. V gave up 2 bases and J gave up 5 bases, with 6 bases separating them. The CDR3 loop is CASSYGVTGELFF. In DNA, the CDR3 is TGTGCCAGCAGTTACGGAGTGACCGGGGAGCTGTTTTTT.

The V gene is TRBV7-6, the J gene TRBJ2-6, with unresolved D. The ends were cut back, 5 bases at V and 4 bases at J, with 12 bases in the middle. The germline gives CDR1 SGHVS, CDR2 FNYEAQ. This CDR3 is 15 amino acids long. The CDR3 region is CASSPIRSGANVLTF. CDR3 nucleotide sequence: TGTGCCAGCAGCCCCATACGGTCCGGGGCCAACGTCCTGACTTTC.

The genes are TRBV7-2 and TRBJ1-2; D may be TRBD1 (5 bases). Germline CDR1 reads SGHTA; CDR2 reads FQGNSA. The CDR3 extends over 14 amino acids. Deletions cut 2 bases from V and 7 bases from J, with 14 bases between. CDR3 nucleotide sequence: TGTGCCAGCAGCTTAATAGGGCAGGGCCCTGGCTACACCTTC. It yields the protein CASSLIGQGPGYTF.

The rearrangement uses TRBV5-5 and TRBJ1-5; 7 bases align to TRBD1. The CDR3 sequence is 15 residues long. With 3 bases clipped from V and 6 bases from J, the junction kept 9 bases outside the gene matches. The germline CDR1 and CDR2 sequences are SGHKS and YYEKEE (reference sequence). The CDR3 is CASSSTGMFGQPQHF. As DNA, the CDR3 is TGTGCCAGCAGCTCGACAGGGATGTTCGGTCAGCCCCAGCATTTT.

The CDR3 DNA reads TGTGCCAGCTCACCACCCAGGACAGGTGACTATGGCTACACCTTC. It encodes CASSPPRTGDYGYTF. The chain recombines TRBV18 with TRBJ1-2; 7 bases are shared with TRBD1. V lost 0 bases and J lost 3; bases outside the gene matches: 4. CDR1 is KGHSH, CDR2 LQKENI, per germline. The CDR3 is 15 residues long.

This rearrangement joins TRBV6-6 to TRBJ1-2; no firm D call. Trimming cost V 5 bases and J 8 bases, with 6 bases left between them. Germline assignment: CDR1 MNHNY and CDR2 SVGAGI (reference sequence). The CDR3 runs 10 residues. The CDR3 DNA reads TGTGCCAGCAGTACCAGGGGCTACACCTTC. It translates to CASSTRGYTF.

This clone was observed a handful of times. This chain connects TRBV5-6 to TRBJ1-2, with 9 nucleotides matching TRBD1. CDR1 SGHDT and CDR2 YYEEEE come from the germline V gene. The CDR3 consists of 15 residues. With 4 bases clipped from V and 4 bases from J, the junction kept 8 bases outside the gene matches. Here the CDR3 reads CASSRGTGKIYGYTF. The CDR3 DNA reads TGTGCCAGCAGCCGTGGGACAGGGAAAATCTATGGCTACACCTTC. The variable domain in full, with the rest retrieved from reference TRBV5-6 and TRBJ1-2, is DAGVTQSPTHLIKTRGQQVTLRCSPKSGHDTVSWYQQALGQGPQFIFQYYEEEERQRGNFPDRFSGHQFPNYSSELNVNALLLGDSALYLCASSRGTGKIYGYTFGSGTRLTVV.

The gene calls are TRBV5-4 and TRBJ1-2; a possible D gene is TRBD1 (6 bases). Germline V gives CDR1 SGHNT, CDR2 YYREEE (reference sequence). CDR3 size: 17 residues. The V and J ends lost 0 bases and 0 bases respectively, with 15 bases between them. The CDR3 sequence: CASSLGGRGLANYGYTF. CDR3 sequence (DNA): TGTGCCAGCAGCTTGGGCGGCAGGGGCTTAGCTAACTATGGCTACACCTTC.

The rearrangement joins TRBV5-1 to TRBJ2-5; 8 bases are shared with TRBD1. CDR1 and CDR2 from the germline V gene are SGHRS and YFSETQ. J gave up 2 bases and V 4 bases, and 4 bases lay outside the gene matches. CDR3 size: 14 residues. The CDR3, as DNA: TGCGCCAGCAGCCAGGACAGGGCACAAGAGACCCAGTACTTC. Translation: CASSQDRAQETQYF.

This clone was counted between two and nine times. The V gene is TRBV6-5, the J gene TRBJ1-2, with a tentative D call TRBD1 (5 bases). Trimming removed 5 bases from V and 6 bases from J, with 13 bases in between. The CDR3 length is 13 residues. Germline-derived CDR1 and CDR2 are MNHEY and SVGAGI. Here the CDR3 DNA reads TGTGCCAGCAGTCCCGGACCGACAGATGGCTACACCTTC. Its translation: CASSPGPTDGYTF.

This chain joins TRBV27 and TRBJ2-3; TRBD2 matches 7 bases. The CDR3 runs to 17 residues. The V and J ends lost 4 bases and 2 bases, in that order; junction bases with no gene match: 12. Germline values: CDR1 MNHEY, CDR2 SMNVEV (reference sequence). The CDR3 DNA follows: TGTGCCAGCAGTTCCCAGAAGGTTAGCGGGTACACAGATACGCAGTATTTT. Protein sequence: CASSSQKVSGYTDTQYF.